The TCR beta chain described here comes from a study of identical twins. A single record per CDR3 protein comes from TCRdb applying MiXCR to the 5' RACE reads. The profile shows roughly 240,000 distinct CDR3 sequences, 7.5% of them singletons. V was pared by 0 bases and J by 1 base, with 7 bases between. The CDR3 sequence is 13 residues long. CDR1 is DFQATT, CDR2 SNEGSKA, per germline (reference sequence). The sample was also linked to a second study, of yellow fever vaccine responses in identical twins.

The gene calls are TRBV20-1 and TRBJ2-7; D not certain. This TCR came from a woman aged 18-29 years in good health. The sample was CD8+ T cells sorted from blood. CDR3 DNA: TGCAGTGCTAGAGATCCACGATCCTACGAGCAGTACTTC. Translated, it gives CSARDPRSYEQYF.